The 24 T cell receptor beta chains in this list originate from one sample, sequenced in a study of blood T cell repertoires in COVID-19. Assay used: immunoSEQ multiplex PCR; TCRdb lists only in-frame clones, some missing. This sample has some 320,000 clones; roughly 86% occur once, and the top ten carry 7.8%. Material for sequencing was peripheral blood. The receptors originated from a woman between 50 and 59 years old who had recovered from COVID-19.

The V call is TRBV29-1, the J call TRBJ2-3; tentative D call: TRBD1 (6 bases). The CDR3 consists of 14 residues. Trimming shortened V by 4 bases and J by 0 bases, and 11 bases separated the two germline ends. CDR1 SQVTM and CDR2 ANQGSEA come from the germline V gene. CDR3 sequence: CSVAHTGSTDTQYF. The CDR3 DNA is TGCAGCGTTGCCCATACAGGGAGCACAGATACGCAGTATTTT.

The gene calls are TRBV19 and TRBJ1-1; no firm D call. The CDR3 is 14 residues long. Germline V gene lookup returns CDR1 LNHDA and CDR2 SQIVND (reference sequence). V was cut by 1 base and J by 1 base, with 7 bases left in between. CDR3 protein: CASSIVTRNTEAFF. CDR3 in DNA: TGTGCCAGTAGTATAGTAACTCGGAACACTGAAGCTTTCTTT.

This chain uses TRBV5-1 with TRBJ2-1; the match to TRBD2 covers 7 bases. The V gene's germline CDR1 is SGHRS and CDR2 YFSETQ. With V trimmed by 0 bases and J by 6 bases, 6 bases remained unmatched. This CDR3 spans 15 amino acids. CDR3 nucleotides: TGCGCCAGCAGCTTGGCAGGGACTACGGCCAATGAGCAGTTCTTC. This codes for CASSLAGTTANEQFF.

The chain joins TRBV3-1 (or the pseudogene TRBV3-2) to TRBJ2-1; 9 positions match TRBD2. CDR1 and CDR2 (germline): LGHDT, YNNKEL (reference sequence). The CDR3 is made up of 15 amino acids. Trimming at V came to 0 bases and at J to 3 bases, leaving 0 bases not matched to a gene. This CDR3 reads CASSQDSGGYNEQFF. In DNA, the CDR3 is TGTGCCAGCAGCCAAGATAGCGGGGGCTACAATGAGCAGTTCTTC.

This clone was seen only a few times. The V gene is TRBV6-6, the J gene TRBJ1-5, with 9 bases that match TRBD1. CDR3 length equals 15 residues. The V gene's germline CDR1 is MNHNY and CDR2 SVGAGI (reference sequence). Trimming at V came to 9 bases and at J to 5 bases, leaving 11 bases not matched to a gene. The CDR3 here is CASIDHRGLDQPQHF. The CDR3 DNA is TGTGCCAGTATCGACCACAGGGGGCTCGATCAGCCCCAGCATTTT.

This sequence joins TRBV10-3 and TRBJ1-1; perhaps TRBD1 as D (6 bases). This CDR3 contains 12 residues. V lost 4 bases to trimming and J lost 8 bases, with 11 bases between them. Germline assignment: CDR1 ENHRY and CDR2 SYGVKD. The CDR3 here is CAISGTAIEAFF. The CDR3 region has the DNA TGTGCCATCAGTGGGACAGCGATAGAAGCTTTCTTT.

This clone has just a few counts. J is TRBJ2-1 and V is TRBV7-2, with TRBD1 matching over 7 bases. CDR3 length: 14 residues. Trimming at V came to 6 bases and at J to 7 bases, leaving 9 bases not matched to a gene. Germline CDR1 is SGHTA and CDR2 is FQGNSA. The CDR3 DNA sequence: TGTGCCAGCAGAACAAACACAGGGGCGAATGAGCAGTTCTTC. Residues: CASRTNTGANEQFF.

The CDR3 here is CASSSLAGNEQFF. The CDR3 region has the DNA TGTGCCAGTAGTTCACTAGCGGGGAATGAGCAGTTCTTC. The chain is built from TRBV19 and TRBJ2-1; TRBD2 matches 10 bases. Germline-derived CDR1 and CDR2 are LNHDA and SQIVND (reference sequence). Trimming cost V 5 bases and J 7 bases; bases outside gene matches: 2. CDR3 length: 13 residues.

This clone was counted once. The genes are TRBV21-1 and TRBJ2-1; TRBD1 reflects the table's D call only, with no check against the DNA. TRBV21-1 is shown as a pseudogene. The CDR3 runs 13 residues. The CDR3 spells CATPDRGNFEQFF. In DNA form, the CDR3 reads TGTGCCACCCCAGACAGGGGAAATTTTGAGCAGTTCTTC.

CDR3 residues: CASGPSNRNPTGKGLYEQYF. The CDR3 DNA sequence: TGTGCCAGCGGCCCATCTAACCGAAACCCAACAGGGAAAGGCCTCTACGAGCAGTACTTC. The chain links TRBV6-2 or TRBV6-3 to TRBJ2-7; a possible D gene is TRBD1 (6 bases). Trimming left V 8 bases short and J 3 bases short, with 35 bases between. There are 20 residues in the CDR3. Germline CDR1 is MNHEY and CDR2 is SVGEGT.

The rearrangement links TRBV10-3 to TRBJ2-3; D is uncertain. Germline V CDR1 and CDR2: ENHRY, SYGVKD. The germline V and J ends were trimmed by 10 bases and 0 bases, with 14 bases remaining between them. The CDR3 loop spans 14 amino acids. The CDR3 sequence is CATRQQTSTDTQYF. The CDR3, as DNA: TGTGCCACCCGACAACAAACTAGCACAGATACGCAGTATTTT.

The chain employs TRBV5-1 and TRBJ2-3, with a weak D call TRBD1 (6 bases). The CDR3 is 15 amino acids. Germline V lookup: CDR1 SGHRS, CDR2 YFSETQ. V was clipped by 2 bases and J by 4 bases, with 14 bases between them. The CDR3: CASSLNRASPDTQYF. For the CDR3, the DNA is TGCGCCAGCAGCTTAAACAGGGCGTCCCCAGATACGCAGTATTTT.

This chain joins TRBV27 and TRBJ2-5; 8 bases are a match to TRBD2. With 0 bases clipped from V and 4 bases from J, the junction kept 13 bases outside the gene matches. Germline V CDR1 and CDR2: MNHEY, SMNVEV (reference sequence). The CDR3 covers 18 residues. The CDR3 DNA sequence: TGTGCCAGCAGTTTATCGAGGACTAGCCCTGGAGGGGGAGAGACCCAGTACTTC. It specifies CASSLSRTSPGGGETQYF.

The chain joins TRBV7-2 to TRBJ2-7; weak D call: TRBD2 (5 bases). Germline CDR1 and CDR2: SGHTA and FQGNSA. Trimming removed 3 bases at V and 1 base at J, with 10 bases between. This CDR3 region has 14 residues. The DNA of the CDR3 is TGTGCCAGCAGCTTTAAGGGAGAATCCTACGAGCAGTACTTC. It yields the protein CASSFKGESYEQYF.

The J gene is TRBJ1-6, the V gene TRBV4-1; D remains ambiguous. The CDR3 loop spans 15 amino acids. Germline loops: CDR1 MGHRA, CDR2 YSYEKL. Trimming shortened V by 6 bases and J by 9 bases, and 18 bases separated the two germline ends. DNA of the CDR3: TGCGCCAGCAGTACCGACATTGTGACGAGTTCACCCCTCCACTTT. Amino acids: CASSTDIVTSSPLHF.

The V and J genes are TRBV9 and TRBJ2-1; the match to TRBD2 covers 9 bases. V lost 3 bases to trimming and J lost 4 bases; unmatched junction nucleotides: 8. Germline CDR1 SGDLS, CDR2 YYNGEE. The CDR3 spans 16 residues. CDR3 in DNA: TGTGCCAGCAGCGACGGCTCTAGCGGGGAATACAATGAGCAGTTCTTC. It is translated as CASSDGSSGEYNEQFF.

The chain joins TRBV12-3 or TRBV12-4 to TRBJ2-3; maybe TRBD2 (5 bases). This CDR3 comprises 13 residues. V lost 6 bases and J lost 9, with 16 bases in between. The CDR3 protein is CASSASLSGTQYF. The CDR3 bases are TGTGCCAGCAGCGCATCCTTAAGCGGCACGCAGTATTTT.

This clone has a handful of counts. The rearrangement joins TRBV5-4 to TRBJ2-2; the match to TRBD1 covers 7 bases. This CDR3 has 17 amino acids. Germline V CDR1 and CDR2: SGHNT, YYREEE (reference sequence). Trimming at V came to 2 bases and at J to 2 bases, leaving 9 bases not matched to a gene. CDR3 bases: TGTGCCAGCAGCTTATTCTATGGGACAGCTAACACCGGGGAGCTGTTTTTT. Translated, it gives CASSLFYGTANTGELFF.

CDR3 residues: CAWSAPVPNQPQHF. The CDR3 nucleotides are TGTGCCTGGAGTGCCCCCGTCCCCAATCAGCCCCAGCATTTT. The J gene is TRBJ1-5, the V gene TRBV30; the D is unclear. V lost 1 base, J lost 3 bases, and 10 bases lay in between. Germline V gene data show CDR1 as GTSNPN and CDR2 as SVGIG (reference sequence). The length of the CDR3 is 14 residues.

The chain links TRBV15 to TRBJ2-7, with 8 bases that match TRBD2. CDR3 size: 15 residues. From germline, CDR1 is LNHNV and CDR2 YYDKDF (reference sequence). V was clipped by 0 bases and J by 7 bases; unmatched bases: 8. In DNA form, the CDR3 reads TGTGCCACCAGCAGAGATCCGGGGGGGGCCGATGAGCAGTACTTC. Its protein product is CATSRDPGGADEQYF.

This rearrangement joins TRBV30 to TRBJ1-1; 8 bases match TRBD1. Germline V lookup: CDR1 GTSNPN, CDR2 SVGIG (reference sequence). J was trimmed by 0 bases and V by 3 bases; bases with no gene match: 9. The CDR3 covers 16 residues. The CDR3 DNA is TGTGCCTGGAGATGGCCAGGGGGCATTATGAACACTGAAGCTTTCTTT. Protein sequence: CAWRWPGGIMNTEAFF.

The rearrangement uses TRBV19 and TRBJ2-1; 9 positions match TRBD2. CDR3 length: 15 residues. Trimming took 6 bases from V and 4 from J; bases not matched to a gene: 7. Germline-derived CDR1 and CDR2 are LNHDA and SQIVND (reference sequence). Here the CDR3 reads CASSPTSGQYNEQFF. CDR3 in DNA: TGTGCCAGTAGCCCTACTAGCGGGCAGTACAATGAGCAGTTCTTC. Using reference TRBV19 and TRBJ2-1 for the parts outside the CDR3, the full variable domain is DGGITQSPKYLFRKEGQNVTLSCEQNLNHDAMYWYRQDPGQGLRLIYYSQIVNDFQKGDIAEGYSVSREKKESFPLTVTSAQKNPTAFYLCASSPTSGQYNEQFFGPGTRLTVL.

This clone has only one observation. CDR3 DNA: TGCGCCAGCTCTTCCCCGGGGACGAACACCGGGGAGCTGTTTTTT. Translated: CASSSPGTNTGELFF. This chain joins TRBV4-1 and TRBJ2-2; weak D call: TRBD2 (5 bases). CDR3 length: 15 residues. CDR1 is MGHRA, CDR2 YSYEKL, per germline. V shed 8 bases and J shed 0 bases, with 13 bases lying between them.

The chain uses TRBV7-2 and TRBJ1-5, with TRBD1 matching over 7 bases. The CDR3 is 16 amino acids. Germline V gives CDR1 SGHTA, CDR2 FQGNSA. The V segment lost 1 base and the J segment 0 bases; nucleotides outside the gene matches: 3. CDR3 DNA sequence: TGTGCCAGCAGCTTAGATGGACAGGTTAGCAATCAGCCCCAGCATTTT. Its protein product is CASSLDGQVSNQPQHF.